A selection of T cell receptor beta chains follows, all from one sample in a study of blood T cell repertoires in COVID-19. TCRdb's table, derived via immunoSEQ multiplex PCR, lists solely in-frame clones and lacks some. This sample carries roughly 180,000 clones, about four fifths of them seen once, and the ten largest clones take roughly 11%. Sequencing used PBMCs or T cells enriched from blood (not recorded which). Every receptor here comes from a man in his fifties or sixties who had recovered from COVID-19. The CDR3 runs from the conserved cysteine through the conserved F or W. A D gene is named only where the DNA matches it firmly. Some rows have no size entry. The others give once, few or many, or a class for an expanded clone.

j_call,v_call,d_call,clone_size,cdr3_aa,cdr3_nt
TRBJ2-6,TRBV5-1,-,once,CASSLEGRGASSGANVLTF,TGCGCCAGCAGCTTGGAAGGTCGGGGGGCGTCCTCTGGGGCCAACGTCCTGACTTTC
TRBJ2-5,TRBV19,-,few,CASSLGAGTTETQYF,TGTGCCAGTAGTCTAGGAGCAGGGACAACGGAGACCCAGTACTTC
TRBJ2-5,TRBV9,-,-,CASSATQGAQYF,TGTGCCAGCAGCGCTACCCAAGGGGCCCAGTACTTC
TRBJ2-5,TRBV19,TRBD1,-,CASRLTGGGETQYF,TGTGCCAGCCGACTGACAGGGGGTGGGGAGACCCAGTACTTC
TRBJ2-5,TRBV14,TRBD2,few,CASSHVWRGAQETQYF,TGTGCCAGCAGCCACGTCTGGCGGGGGGCCCAAGAGACCCAGTACTTC
TRBJ2-1,TRBV24-1,-,-,CATSDPAGLGWNEQFF,TGTGCCACCAGTGACCCCGCGGGCCTCGGGTGGAATGAGCAGTTCTTC
TRBJ2-1,TRBV5-8,-,-,CASSKGDEQFF,TGTGCCAGCAGTAAGGGGGATGAGCAGTTCTTC
TRBJ1-2,TRBV4-1,TRBD1,few,CASSQVTGGYTF,TGCGCCAGCAGCCAAGTGACAGGGGGCTACACCTTC
TRBJ1-6,TRBV6-5,-,-,CASSYGDSNNSPLHF,TGTGCCAGCAGTTACGGAGACAGTAATAATTCACCCCTCCACTTT
TRBJ2-4,TRBV3-1/TRBV3-2,-,-,CASSQTGVTRAGLAKNIQYF,TGTGCCAGCAGCCAAACAGGAGTTACCCGCGCTGGTTTAGCCAAAAACATTCAGTACTTC
TRBJ1-1,TRBV2,-,-,CASSVRGLNTEAFF,TGTGCCAGCAGTGTCCGGGGGTTGAACACTGAAGCTTTCTTT
TRBJ2-3,TRBV4-1,-,-,CASSQEGLAADTQYF,TGCGCCAGCAGCCAAGAAGGGTTAGCGGCAGATACGCAGTATTTT
TRBJ1-2,TRBV15,TRBD1,-,CATSRAGDRVSYTF,TGTGCCACCAGCAGAGCGGGAGACAGGGTGAGCTACACCTTC
TRBJ1-5,TRBV19,TRBD1,-,CASSNDRGDQPQHF,TGTGCCAGTAGTAACGACAGGGGAGATCAGCCCCAGCATTTT
TRBJ1-4,TRBV3-1/TRBV3-2,-,-,CASSQKGRSEKLFF,TGTGCCAGCAGCCAAAAGGGGCGATCCGAAAAACTGTTTTTT
TRBJ1-2,TRBV5-1,TRBD1,-,CASSLVTGGGEGYTF,TGCGCCAGCAGCTTGGTCACAGGGGGCGGCGAAGGCTACACCTTC
TRBJ1-2,TRBV6-1,-,-,CASSEAGRANYGYTF,TGTGCCAGCAGTGAAGCGGGCAGAGCTAACTATGGCTACACCTTC
TRBJ2-3,TRBV6-5,TRBD1,-,CASGTAFTDTQYF,TGTGCCAGTGGGACAGCCTTCACAGATACGCAGTATTTT
TRBJ1-2,TRBV29-1,TRBD1,few,CSVDGTDVGYGYTF,TGCAGCGTTGACGGGACAGACGTAGGTTATGGCTACACCTTC
TRBJ1-2,TRBV19,-,-,CASAQDSNYYGYTF,TGTGCCAGCGCCCAGGACAGTAACTACTATGGCTACACCTTC
TRBJ1-2,TRBV6-6,-,-,CASSPRREGLVIGYTF,TGTGCCAGCAGTCCACGACGTGAGGGACTTGTAATTGGCTACACCTTC
TRBJ2-3,TRBV15,-,-,CATSRPTTDTQYF,TGTGCCACCAGCAGACCTACTACAGATACGCAGTATTTT
TRBJ2-1,TRBV2,-,-,CASSGASYNEQFF,TGTGCCAGCAGTGGCGCTTCCTACAATGAGCAGTTCTTC
TRBJ2-3,TRBV3-1/TRBV3-2,TRBD2,-,CASSQDRGLAISTDTQYF,TGTGCCAGCAGCCAAGATCGCGGACTAGCGATTAGCACAGATACGCAGTATTTT
TRBJ2-7,TRBV11-2,TRBD2,-,CASSLEFGAGGRRYF,TGTGCCAGCAGCTTAGAGTTCGGAGCGGGAGGTCGACGGTACTTC
TRBJ2-7,TRBV6-5,-,-,CASSYSRQAVYEQYF,TGTGCCAGCAGTTACTCTCGACAGGCCGTCTACGAGCAGTACTTC
TRBJ2-5,TRBV5-1,TRBD2,-,CASSYGGAQETQYF,TGCGCCAGCAGCTACGGGGGGGCCCAGGAGACCCAGTACTTC
TRBJ2-7,TRBV4-2,-,-,CASSPPGGYEQYF,TGTGCCAGCAGCCCACCCGGGGGTTACGAGCAGTACTTC
TRBJ1-1,TRBV27,-,-,CASSFHQDTEAFF,TGTGCCAGCAGTTTCCACCAGGACACTGAAGCTTTCTTT
TRBJ2-7,TRBV6-5,TRBD2,-,CASSYSSGSSYEQYF,TGTGCCAGCAGTTACTCTAGCGGGAGCTCCTACGAGCAGTACTTC
TRBJ2-1,TRBV6-5,TRBD2,-,CASSRSGGAGEQFF,TGTGCCAGCAGTAGGTCCGGGGGGGCGGGGGAGCAGTTCTTC
TRBJ1-5,TRBV28,-,-,CASRKGVGNQPQHF,TGTGCCAGCAGAAAGGGAGTCGGCAATCAGCCCCAGCATTTT
TRBJ2-7,TRBV27,TRBD2,-,CASSLGEGEQYF,TGTGCCAGCAGTTTGGGGGAGGGCGAGCAGTACTTC
TRBJ2-7,TRBV7-8,TRBD1,-,CASSITNRGLEQYF,TGTGCCAGCAGCATAACAAACAGGGGGCTCGAGCAGTACTTC
TRBJ2-1,TRBV6-1,TRBD2,-,CASSGNTVPGAGGRNEQFF,TGTGCCAGCAGTGGGAATACGGTCCCGGGAGCGGGAGGTCGGAATGAGCAGTTCTTC
TRBJ2-5,TRBV5-1,TRBD2,-,CASSLSLAGGPSGETQYF,TGCGCCAGCAGCTTGAGTCTAGCGGGAGGGCCCTCGGGGGAGACCCAGTACTTC
TRBJ1-1,TRBV3-1/TRBV3-2,TRBD1,once,CASSLRGAISTEAFF,TGTGCCAGCAGCCTCAGGGGGGCCATTTCCACTGAAGCTTTCTTT
TRBJ1-5,TRBV4-1,-,few,CASSQEGGEQPQHF,TGCGCCAGCAGCCAGGAAGGGGGGGAACAGCCCCAGCATTTT